This TCR beta chain is drawn from a study of blood T cell repertoires in COVID-19 (TCRdb year 2020). Regarding the study in general: Samples covering the acute and convalescent phases of COVID-19 were provided by collaborators in the United States, Italy and Spain. Sample metadata almost always included a de-identified subject ID, COVID-19 status, age in years and sex. The material from the prospective study consisted of cDNA or gDNA derived from T cells, B-cell-depleted T cells, or PBMCs. Samples came from the ongoing ImmuneRACE study (first 160 participants) plus 1,254 subjects from 6 global collaborators. The repertoires were made available in a free public database intended to serve as a resource for research on the immune response to SARS-CoV-2. Subjects who had been exposed to COVID-19, were actively infected with it, or had recovered from it provided the deeply sampled blood TCRbeta repertoires that made up the dataset. Where HLA class I and class II types were available, the types were taken from metadata supplied by the sample provider, not from assay-based typing. Here is what the overall study found, with its caveats: Clinical and demographic metadata were provided uncurated, with the amount varying by source and participant.

Whole blood was collected in K2EDTA tubes by collaborating institutions according to the institutions' own protocols. For TCRbeta analysis, collaborators shipped samples in one of three forms: frozen whole blood, isolated PBMCs, or DNA extracted from either of those sample types. As concerns this clone: Its antigen is not yet known. Base qualities are not recorded, but no much larger clone differs from it by a single base.

The V end gives up 8 bases and the J end 1 base, leaving 7 bases in the junction not matched to a gene. The CDR3 numbers 15 residues from cysteine through phenylalanine. Only CDR3 DNA is held: 45 bases, read in frame from base 1. From the germline V gene, CDR1 is MNHEY and CDR2 is SVGAGI. TCRbeta CDR3 regions were amplified from genomic DNA by means of the immunoSEQ Assay, a bias-controlled multiplex PCR. As for the original processing: The number of nucleated cells in each sample was estimated by amplification of reference gene primers within the assay. To quantify the absolute abundance of each unique TCRbeta CDR3 rearrangement, sequence reads were collapsed and filtered. For each sample, productive Simpson clonality was calculated as the square root of Simpson's diversity index across productive rearrangements. Held by TCRdb, this immuneACCESS table contains in-frame sequences only and omits some clones. Under half of the omission traces to an unresolved V gene where checked; the cause of the rest is unknown. The D gene and trimming were derived from the DNA, and the V and J assignments and clone size from that table. In all, the sample holds approximately 250,000 clones, and approximately 84% of those were seen once. 4% of the sample belongs to the ten largest clones.

This TCR derives from a middle-aged man with acute or convalescent COVID-19. Sequencing used peripheral blood. The chain was built from TRBV6-5 and TRBJ2-3; TRBD1 fits 9 bases in the junction. The DNA sequence is TGTGCCAGCCTCGTCCGGACAGGGGGCACAGATACGCAGTATTTT. It codes for CASLVRTGGTDTQYF.